This T cell receptor (beta chain) came from a study of T cells after yellow fever vaccination. This clonotype was detected many times. TCRdb ran MiXCR on the 5' RACE reads and lists one entry per CDR3 protein. The sample has a few hundred thousand distinct CDR3 sequences, over 3.5% seen once. V gave up 5 bases and J gave up 3 bases; unmatched junction bases: 4. This CDR3 is 15 amino acids long. CDR1 and CDR2 (germline): SGHTA, FQGNSA. This specimen consisted of PBMCs, obtained 5 days after the yellow fever booster vaccination. The TCR originated in a man between 18 and 35 years old who received the YFV17D yellow fever vaccine. The V and J genes are TRBV7-2 and TRBJ2-1, with 10 bases identical to TRBD1. The CDR3 reads CASSTGQGDYNEQFF. The CDR3 coding sequence is TGTGCCAGCAGCACAGGACAGGGGGACTACAATGAGCAGTTCTTC.